The 19 T cell receptor beta chains presented below share a single source sample, sequenced in a study of OX40 agonist ivuxolimab in advanced cancers. Clones were read by immunoSEQ multiplex PCR, and TCRdb kept only the in-frame ones, dropping some. The top ten clones hold 1.6% of a sample with roughly 71,000 clones, roughly 73% of them seen once. Sequenced here: CD4+ or CD8+ T cells sorted from blood, sampled in a trial of the OX40 agonist ivuxolimab. These receptors came from an adult with an advanced solid tumor such as melanoma, head and neck, liver or kidney cancer.

The CDR3 coding sequence is TGTGCCATCAGTGATTTTAACGAGCAGTACTTC. Translating gives CAISDFNEQYF. V usage is TRBV10-3 and J usage is TRBJ2-7; D is ambiguous. V was pared by 3 bases and J by 5 bases, with 5 bases between. Germline CDR1 ENHRY, CDR2 SYGVKD. The CDR3 extends over 11 amino acids.

This sequence joins TRBV5-1 and TRBJ2-4, with TRBD1 identical over 10 bases. The CDR3 totals 14 residues. The V and J ends lost 3 bases and 8 bases, in that order; junction bases with no gene match: 5. CDR1 is SGHRS and CDR2 is YFSETQ in the germline V gene. Here the CDR3 reads CASSSQDRGYIQYF. The CDR3 nucleotides are TGCGCCAGCAGCTCCCAGGACAGGGGGTACATTCAGTACTTC.

The rearrangement uses TRBV5-5 and TRBJ1-1, with D possibly being TRBD1 (5 bases). Trimming took off 3 bases at V and 5 bases at J, with 8 bases between the two ends. Germline CDR1 and CDR2: SGHKS and YYEKEE (reference sequence). The CDR3 has 12 residues. The DNA of the CDR3 is TGTGCCAGCAGCTGGGGCGAAACTGAAGCTTTCTTT. It encodes CASSWGETEAFF.

The chain has TRBV28 and TRBJ2-2; a possible D gene is TRBD2 (6 bases). CDR1 is MDHEN and CDR2 is SYDVKM in the germline V gene. The CDR3 runs 15 residues. The V gene lost 7 bases and the J gene lost 0 bases, with 12 bases spanning the gap. CDR3: CASTSGGANTGELFF. The DNA for the CDR3 is TGTGCCAGCACCTCGGGCGGGGCGAACACCGGGGAGCTGTTTTTT.

This chain links TRBV6-6 with TRBJ1-2; 8 positions match TRBD1. This CDR3 is built from 15 residues. CDR1 is MNHNY, CDR2 SVGAGI, per germline (reference sequence). After removal of 0 bases from V and 7 bases from J, the junction contained 7 bases not matched to a gene. The CDR3 sequence is CASSYSSGGSFGYTF. CDR3 bases: TGTGCCAGCAGTTACTCGTCAGGGGGCTCATTTGGCTACACCTTC.

This clone was recorded only once. The CDR3 bases are TGTGCCAGCAGCCGAGGGACAGATGAAAAACTGTTTTTT. It is translated as CASSRGTDEKLFF. The chain employs TRBV7-8 and TRBJ1-4; 7 nucleotides align to TRBD1. Germline V gene lookup returns CDR1 SGHVS and CDR2 FQNEAQ. V lost 5 bases to trimming and J lost 6 bases; unmatched junction nucleotides: 3. CDR3 size: 13 residues.

Concerning this clone itself: The sample has other DNA sequences that encode this CDR3 too. The rearrangement links TRBV9 to TRBJ2-5; D is possibly TRBD1 (6 bases). This CDR3 has 13 amino acids. Trimming took 2 bases from V and 1 from J, leaving 6 bases between them. The V gene's germline CDR1 is SGDLS and CDR2 YYNGEE. The CDR3 coding sequence is TGTGCCAGCAGCGTGACAGGCCAAGAGACCCAGTACTTC. Its translation: CASSVTGQETQYF. Drawing the rest from reference TRBV9 and TRBJ2-5, the complete variable domain is DSGVTQTPKHLITATGQRVTLRCSPRSGDLSVYWYQQSLDQGLQFLIQYYNGEERAKGNILERFSAQQFPDLHSELNLSSLELGDSALYFCASSVTGQETQYFGPGTRLLVL.

The chain links TRBV29-1 to TRBJ2-1, with TRBD1 matching 11 bases. V lost 0 bases, J lost 10 bases, and 8 bases stayed unmatched. The CDR3 spans 15 residues. Germline CDR1 and CDR2: SQVTM and ANQGSEA. CDR3: CSVEDLGQGAQEQFF. In DNA, the CDR3 is TGCAGCGTTGAAGATCTTGGACAGGGGGCACAAGAGCAGTTCTTC.

This rearrangement joins TRBV6-6 to TRBJ1-5; no definite D call. This CDR3 has 14 residues. Germline V lookup: CDR1 MNHNY, CDR2 SVGAGI (reference sequence). V lost 7 bases and J 4 bases, leaving 14 bases between the germline ends. CDR3 nucleotides: TGTGCCAGCACCCCCGCGGCGTTTAATCAGCCCCAGCATTTT. This encodes CASTPAAFNQPQHF.

This clone was found once. The chain joins TRBV4-2 to TRBJ2-5; TRBD2 matches 8 bases. Germline lookup yields CDR1 LGHNA and CDR2 YNFKEQ. V lost 3 bases to trimming and J lost 5 bases; unmatched junction nucleotides: 5. The CDR3 extends over 14 amino acids. For the CDR3, the DNA is TGTGCCAGCAGCCACCCGACTAGCGTGGAGACCCAGTACTTC. Amino acids: CASSHPTSVETQYF.

This clone was observed a few times. The gene calls are TRBV7-9 and TRBJ2-2, with D maybe TRBD1 (6 bases). The CDR3 totals 16 residues. V was cut by 4 bases and J by 3 bases, with 15 bases left in between. CDR1 is SEHNR and CDR2 is FQNEAQ in the germline V gene (reference sequence). CDR3 DNA: TGTGCCAGCAGCTCCCCTGGGACATCTGACACCGGGGAGCTGTTTTTT. Its translation: CASSSPGTSDTGELFF.

CDR3 nucleotide sequence: TGTGCCAGCAGCCTACAGGGCGGCGGGGAGCTGTTTTTT. It yields the protein CASSLQGGGELFF. The genes are TRBV7-8 and TRBJ2-2, with D possibly being TRBD1 (6 bases). CDR3 length: 13 amino acids. V lost 5 bases and J lost 7, with 11 bases in between. Germline-derived CDR1 and CDR2 are SGHVS and FQNEAQ.

This clone was recorded once. The chain is built from TRBV19 and TRBJ2-3; D is ambiguous. V lost 3 bases and J lost 8, with 6 bases in between. Per the germline V gene, CDR1 is LNHDA and CDR2 is SQIVND (reference sequence). This CDR3 has 11 amino acids. The CDR3, as DNA: TGTGCCAGTAGTATGATCGGTACGCAGTATTTT. Its translation: CASSMIGTQYF. The full variable domain, with the rest looked up from reference TRBV19 and TRBJ2-3, is DGGITQSPKYLFRKEGQNVTLSCEQNLNHDAMYWYRQDPGQGLRLIYYSQIVNDFQKGDIAEGYSVSREKKESFPLTVTSAQKNPTAFYLCASSMIGTQYFGPGTRLTVL.

The chain carries TRBV7-6 and TRBJ1-1; D is uncertain. The germline V gene has CDR1 SGHVS and CDR2 FNYEAQ. This CDR3 contains 15 residues. Trimming pared 5 bases from V and 0 bases from J, leaving 13 bases between. CDR3 sequence: CASSPRPNMNTEAFF. The CDR3 nucleotides read TGTGCCAGCAGCCCACGACCTAACATGAACACTGAAGCTTTCTTT.

The chain is built from TRBV11-1 and TRBJ2-2, with a weak D call TRBD2 (5 bases). The CDR3 extends over 16 amino acids. The V gene lost 4 bases and the J gene lost 2 bases, with 14 bases spanning the gap. Germline-derived CDR1 and CDR2 are SGHAT and FQDESV (reference sequence). CDR3 coding DNA: TGTGCCAGCAGCTCTTGGCTAGCAGATAACACCGGGGAGCTGTTTTTT. It yields the protein CASSSWLADNTGELFF.

The genes are TRBV5-1 and TRBJ1-1; no firm D call. The V and J ends lost 7 bases and 0 bases respectively, with 13 bases between them. CDR3 length equals 14 residues. CDR1 and CDR2 from the germline V gene are SGHRS and YFSETQ. CDR3 protein: CASWGGAVNTEAFF. In DNA, the CDR3 is TGCGCCAGCTGGGGTGGAGCGGTGAACACTGAAGCTTTCTTT.

The J gene is TRBJ2-7, the V gene TRBV2; D assignment may be TRBD1 or TRBD2 (5 bases each). Looked up from germline, CDR1 is SNHLY and CDR2 is FYNNEI. V shed 4 bases and J shed 3 bases, with 7 bases lying between them. The CDR3 contains 12 residues. CDR3 bases: TGTGCCAGCAGTGCTGGGGGCTACGAGCAGTACTTC. The encoded protein is CASSAGGYEQYF.

This clone appeared once. In the same sample, other DNA sequences code for this CDR3. This sequence joins TRBV4-1 and TRBJ2-2; 8 bases agree with TRBD1. CDR3 length equals 14 residues. V was clipped by 5 bases and J by 2 bases; unmatched bases: 1. Germline V CDR1 and CDR2: MGHRA, YSYEKL. DNA of the CDR3: TGCGCCAGCAGCGACAGGGGAAACACCGGGGAGCTGTTTTTT. This encodes CASSDRGNTGELFF.

V gene TRBV5-1 combines with J gene TRBJ2-3; TRBD1 aligns across 9 bases. This CDR3 is 16 amino acids long. The germline V gene has CDR1 SGHRS and CDR2 YFSETQ. With V trimmed by 0 bases and J by 4 bases, 6 bases remained unmatched. The DNA of the CDR3 is TGCGCCAGCAGCTTGGGGGGACAGGGCGGTTCAGATACGCAGTATTTT. Translated, it gives CASSLGGQGGSDTQYF.